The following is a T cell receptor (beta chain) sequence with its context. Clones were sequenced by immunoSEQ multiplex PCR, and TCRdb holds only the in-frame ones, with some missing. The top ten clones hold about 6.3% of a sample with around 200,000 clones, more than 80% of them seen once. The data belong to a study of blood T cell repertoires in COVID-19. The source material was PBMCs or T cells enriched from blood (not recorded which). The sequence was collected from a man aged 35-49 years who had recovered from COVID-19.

The CDR3 nucleotides read TGCGCCAGCAGCCAAGACGTTCCAGGGGGGCTGAACACTGAAGCTTTCTTT. It yields the protein CASSQDVPGGLNTEAFF. The gene calls are TRBV4-1 and TRBJ1-1; TRBD1 matches at 7 bases. V was clipped by 0 bases and J by 0 bases; unmatched bases: 7. Germline CDR1 is MGHRA and CDR2 is YSYEKL. The CDR3 is 17 residues long.